Each of the 13 T cell receptor beta chains below was sequenced from the same sample in a study of cytomegalovirus exposure and HLA in healthy donors (dated by TCRdb to 2017 to 2019). To prepare the library, the immunoSEQ multiplex PCR assay was applied. For the multiplex PCR, a mixture combining 60 forward primers for TCR Vbeta segments and 13 reverse primers for TCR Jbeta segments was used. TCRdb stores this immuneACCESS table with in-frame sequences only. Part of the clones is absent; in the studies checked, under half of the shortfall reflects unresolved V genes, and no reason is known for the rest. For this sample the table gives 150,000 to 200,000 clones, of which over 65% were detected only once. The ten largest clones capture 2% to 2.5% of the sample. Sequencing was carried out using PBMCs. The source of these receptors is a man in his 60s in good health and CMV-seronegative.

The chain combines TRBV7-9 with TRBJ1-1; weak D call: TRBD1 (5 bases). This CDR3 contains 15 residues. Trimming took 1 base from V and 1 from J, leaving 10 bases between them. Germline V gene lookup returns CDR1 SEHNR and CDR2 FQNEAQ (reference sequence). CDR3 in DNA: TGTGCCAGCAGCTTAGGAACAGGTCGGAACACTGAAGCTTTCTTT. Residues: CASSLGTGRNTEAFF.

This sequence joins TRBV4-2 and TRBJ2-3; 12 nucleotides agree with TRBD2. Per germline, CDR1 LGHNA and CDR2 YNFKEQ. Losses at the gene ends were 4 bases for V and 8 bases for J; bases not matched to a gene: 13. This CDR3 is built from 17 residues. The CDR3 DNA sequence: TGTGCCAGCAGCCCCCACGGGCTAGCGGGGGGGGTGGGTACGCAGTATTTT. Its translation is CASSPHGLAGGVGTQYF.

This clone is a singleton in its sample. J is TRBJ1-2 and V is TRBV4-1; 10 bases match TRBD1. The CDR3 is 17 amino acids. With 3 bases clipped from V and 5 bases from J, the junction kept 12 bases outside the gene matches. CDR1 and CDR2 (germline): MGHRA, YSYEKL. In DNA, the CDR3 is TGCGCCAGCAGCCAGCGCCTGGGACAGGGGATCTGGTATGGCTACACCTTC. This gives the protein CASSQRLGQGIWYGYTF.

The chain recombines TRBV7-9 with TRBJ2-2; 12 bases map to TRBD1. Germline CDR1 is SEHNR and CDR2 is FQNEAQ (reference sequence). The CDR3 covers 18 residues. Trimming took 5 bases from V and 6 from J; bases not matched to a gene: 13. CDR3 DNA sequence: TGTGCCAGCAGCACCCACCGGGACAGGGGGCTCAAAGCCGGGGAGCTGTTTTTT. It specifies CASSTHRDRGLKAGELFF.

The chain joins TRBV11-2 to TRBJ1-6; possible D gene TRBD1, 5 bases. Germline lookup yields CDR1 SGHAT and CDR2 FQNNGV. V lost 3 bases and J lost 7, with 13 bases in between. CDR3 length equals 15 residues. The CDR3 sequence is CASSFSQQGNSPLHF. CDR3 nucleotides: TGTGCCAGCAGCTTCTCTCAGCAGGGCAATTCACCCCTCCACTTT. Supplemented by reference TRBV11-2 and TRBJ1-6, the full variable domain reads EAGVAQSPRYKIIEKRQSVAFWCNPISGHATLYWYQQILGQGPKLLIQFQNNGVVDDSQLPKDRFSAERLKGVDSTLKIQPAKLEDSAVYLCASSFSQQGNSPLHFGNGTRLTVT.

J is TRBJ1-4 and V is TRBV27, with TRBD1 identical over 7 bases. V shed 6 bases and J 7 bases; nucleotides not matched to a gene: 8. Germline assignment: CDR1 MNHEY and CDR2 SMNVEV (reference sequence). The CDR3 totals 14 residues. CDR3: CASSFRGRGEKLFF. CDR3 nucleotide sequence: TGTGCCAGCAGCTTTAGGGGGCGCGGTGAAAAACTGTTTTTT.

The rearrangement links TRBV2 to TRBJ2-4, with D possibly being TRBD2 (6 bases). The CDR3 totals 14 residues. Germline values: CDR1 SNHLY, CDR2 FYNNEI. Deletions cut 3 bases from V and 8 bases from J, with 14 bases between. CDR3 sequence: CASSEWQGGDIQYF. The CDR3 nucleotides read TGTGCCAGCAGTGAGTGGCAGGGAGGCGACATTCAGTACTTC.

This clone showed up just a few times. The V call is TRBV6-5, the J call TRBJ1-1; no firm D call. The CDR3 runs to 13 residues. From germline, CDR1 is MNHEY and CDR2 SVGAGI. V lost 5 bases and J 0 bases, leaving 7 bases between the germline ends. CDR3 residues: CASSAGMNTEAFF. The CDR3 DNA follows: TGTGCCAGCAGTGCGGGTATGAACACTGAAGCTTTCTTT.

The V and J genes are TRBV28 and TRBJ2-2, with a possible D match to TRBD1 (7 bases). CDR1 and CDR2 (germline): MDHEN, SYDVKM. Trimming left V 5 bases short and J 0 bases short, with 13 bases between. The CDR3 sequence is 16 residues long. The CDR3 nucleotides are TGTGCCAGCAGTCCGACAGGGACTGCGAACACCGGGGAGCTGTTTTTT. Encoded protein: CASSPTGTANTGELFF. Together with reference TRBV28 and TRBJ2-2, the CDR3 gives the full variable domain: DVKVTQSSRYLVKRTGEKVFLECVQDMDHENMFWYRQDPGLGLRLIYFSYDVKMKEKGDIPEGYSVSREKKERFSLILESASTNQTSMYLCASSPTGTANTGELFFGEGSRLTVL.

The chain has TRBV10-3 and TRBJ2-7, with D possibly matching TRBD1 (6 bases). The CDR3 spans 12 residues. Germline V lookup: CDR1 ENHRY, CDR2 SYGVKD. The ends were cut back, 5 bases at V and 3 bases at J, with 8 bases in the middle. CDR3 amino acids: CAISRTDYEQYF. The CDR3 DNA sequence: TGTGCCATCAGTAGGACAGACTACGAGCAGTACTTC.

A single count supports this clone. The CDR3 DNA reads as TGTGCCAGCAGCTCAATCGGGACTAGCGGGAGCTCCTACGAGCAGTACTTC. Amino acid sequence: CASSSIGTSGSSYEQYF. The chain carries TRBV7-3 and TRBJ2-7; TRBD2 matches at 14 bases. Looked up from germline, CDR1 is SGHTA and CDR2 is FQGTGA. J gave up 0 bases and V 4 bases, and 5 bases lay outside the gene matches. This CDR3 spans 17 amino acids.

The chain links TRBV27 to TRBJ1-5; 8 nucleotides align to TRBD1. Germline V gives CDR1 MNHEY, CDR2 SMNVEV (reference sequence). The J segment lost 4 bases and the V segment lost 3 bases, leaving 5 bases of the junction unmatched. CDR3 size: 15 residues. In nucleotides, the CDR3 is TGTGCCAGCAGTTTCGGGACAGGTAGTAATCAGCCCCAGCATTTT. Translating gives CASSFGTGSNQPQHF.

The genes are TRBV19 and TRBJ1-3; TRBD1 might be the D (6 bases). Trimming pared 5 bases from V and 2 bases from J, leaving 16 bases between. This CDR3 contains 16 residues. From germline, CDR1 is LNHDA and CDR2 SQIVND (reference sequence). The CDR3 here is CASSRWTEATGNTIYF. The CDR3 nucleotides read TGTGCCAGTAGTCGGTGGACAGAAGCAACTGGAAACACCATATATTTT. Full variable domain (outside the CDR3, taken from reference TRBV19 and TRBJ1-3): DGGITQSPKYLFRKEGQNVTLSCEQNLNHDAMYWYRQDPGQGLRLIYYSQIVNDFQKGDIAEGYSVSREKKESFPLTVTSAQKNPTAFYLCASSRWTEATGNTIYFGEGSWLTVV.